The source of this T cell receptor beta chain is a study of shared clonotypes between healthy human individuals. At a deep level, the assay was run. Original analysis: In the immunoSEQ data, sequences were junction-only and lacked quality scores, so filtering differed. TCRdb's table, derived via immunoSEQ multiplex PCR, lists solely in-frame clones and lacks some. V, J and clone size are those of that table, while D and trimming were read from the DNA. Here the sample spans millions of clones, 85% to 95% being singletons. This clone was recorded a few times. This sample also contains other DNA sequences that code for the same CDR3. The junction had 3 bases not matched to a gene; V was cut back by 2 bases and J by 1 base. This CDR3 is 15 amino acids long. The germline V gene has CDR1 MDHEN and CDR2 SYDVKM.

This chain links TRBV28 with TRBJ2-7; 9 bases line up with TRBD1. The source is a man younger than 35 in good health. The source material was naive CD4+ T cells sorted from blood. Documented subset: CD45RA+ positively selected. The CDR3 region has the DNA TGTGCCAGCAGTTTACCCGGGACAGGGTCCTACGAGCAGTACTTC. It is translated as CASSLPGTGSYEQYF.